The following is a T cell receptor beta chain sequence with its context. Its cognate antigen is unknown. Distinct nucleotide sequences in the sample also encode this CDR3. The sample originates from a study of T cell responses to AZD1222 COVID-19 vaccine. Germline CDR1 LNHDA, CDR2 SQIVND (reference sequence). This CDR3 region has 13 residues. Trimming shortened V by 3 bases and J by 1 base, and 6 bases separated the two germline ends. Overall study results and limits: It should be noted that donors were predominantly white British and more often female, and clonal diversity was possibly underestimated. Only six people who got AZD1222 tested seropositive at baseline.

Generated by immunoSEQ multiplex PCR, the TCRdb table keeps only in-frame clones and is missing some. The sample includes around 72,000 clones, roughly four fifths seen only once; the top ten take approximately 5.4%. V and J are TRBV19 and TRBJ1-1; D not certain. Specimen: peripheral blood, collected on day 0 of AZD1222 vaccination. This clonotype was obtained from an adult in good health. CDR3 DNA sequence: TGTGCCAGTAGTATCCGGGGGAACACTGAAGCTTTCTTT. This gives the protein CASSIRGNTEAFF.